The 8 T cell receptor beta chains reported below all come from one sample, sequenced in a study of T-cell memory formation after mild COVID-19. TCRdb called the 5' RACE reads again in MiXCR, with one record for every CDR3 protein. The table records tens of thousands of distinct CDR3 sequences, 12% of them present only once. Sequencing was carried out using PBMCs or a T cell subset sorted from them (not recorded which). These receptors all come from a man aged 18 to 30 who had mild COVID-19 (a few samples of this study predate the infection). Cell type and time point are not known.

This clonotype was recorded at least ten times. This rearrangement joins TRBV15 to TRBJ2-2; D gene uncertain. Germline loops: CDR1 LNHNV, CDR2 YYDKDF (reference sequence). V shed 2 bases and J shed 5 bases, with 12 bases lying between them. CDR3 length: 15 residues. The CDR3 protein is CATSRRHIRTGELFF. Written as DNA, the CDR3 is TGTGCCACCAGCAGAAGACACATTCGGACCGGGGAGCTGTTTTTT.

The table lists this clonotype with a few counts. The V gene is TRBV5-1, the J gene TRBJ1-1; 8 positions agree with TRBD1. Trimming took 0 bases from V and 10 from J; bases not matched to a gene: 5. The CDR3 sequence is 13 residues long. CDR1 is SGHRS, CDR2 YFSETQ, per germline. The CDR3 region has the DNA TGCGCCAGCAGCTTGGGACAGGGGAGTGTAGCTTTCTTT. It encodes CASSLGQGSVAFF.

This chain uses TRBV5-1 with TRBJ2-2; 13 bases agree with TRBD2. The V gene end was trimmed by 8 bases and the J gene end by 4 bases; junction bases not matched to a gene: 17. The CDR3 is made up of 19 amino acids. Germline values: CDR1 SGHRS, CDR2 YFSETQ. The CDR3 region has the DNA TGCGCCAGTAGAGCCTCCCTTTCACTAGCGGGAGGGCTCACCGGGGAGCTGTTTTTT. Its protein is CASRASLSLAGGLTGELFF.

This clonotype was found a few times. CDR3 loop: CASSYSGGGYEQYF. CDR3 DNA sequence: TGTGCCAGCAGTTACTCTGGGGGGGGCTACGAGCAGTACTTC. V gene TRBV6-5 combines with J gene TRBJ2-7; 7 nucleotides match TRBD2. The CDR3 totals 14 residues. V shed 0 bases, J shed 3 bases, and the junction held 2 bases outside the gene matches. CDR1 and CDR2 (germline): MNHEY, SVGAGI.

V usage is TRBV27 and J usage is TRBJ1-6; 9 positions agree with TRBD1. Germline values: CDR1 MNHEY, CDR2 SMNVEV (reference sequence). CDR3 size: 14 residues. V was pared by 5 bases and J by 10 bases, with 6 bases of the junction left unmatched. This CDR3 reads CASSPTGGWSPLHF. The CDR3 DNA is TGTGCCAGCAGTCCGACAGGGGGGTGGTCACCCCTCCACTTT.

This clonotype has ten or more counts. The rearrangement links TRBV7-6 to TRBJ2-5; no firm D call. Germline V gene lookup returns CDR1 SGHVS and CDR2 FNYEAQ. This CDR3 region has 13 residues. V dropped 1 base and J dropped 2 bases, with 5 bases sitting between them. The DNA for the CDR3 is TGTGCCAGCAGCTTAGGGCTACAAGAGACCCAGTACTTC. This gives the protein CASSLGLQETQYF. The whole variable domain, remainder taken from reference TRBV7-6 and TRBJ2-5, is GAGVSQSPRYKVTKRGQDVALRCDPISGHVSLYWYRQALGQGPEFLTYFNYEAQQDKSGLPNDRFSAERPEGSISTLTIQRTEQRDSAMYRCASSLGLQETQYFGPGTRLLVL.

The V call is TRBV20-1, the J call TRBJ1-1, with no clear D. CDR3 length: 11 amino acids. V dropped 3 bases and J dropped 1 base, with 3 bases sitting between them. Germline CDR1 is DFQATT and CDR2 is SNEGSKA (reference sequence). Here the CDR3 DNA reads TGCAGTGCTAGCAGGAACACTGAAGCTTTCTTT. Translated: CSASRNTEAFF.

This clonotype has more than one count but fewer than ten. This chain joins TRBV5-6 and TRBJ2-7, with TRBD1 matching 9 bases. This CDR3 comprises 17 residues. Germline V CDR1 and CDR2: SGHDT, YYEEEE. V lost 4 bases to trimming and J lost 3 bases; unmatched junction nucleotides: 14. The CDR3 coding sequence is TGTGCCAGCAGCACGGACAGGGGCCCCGACACGGACTACGAGCAGTACTTC. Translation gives CASSTDRGPDTDYEQYF.